This section outlines one T cell receptor beta chain sequence together with its context. The clone's antigen remains unknown. Per-nucleotide qualities are absent, and no much larger clonotype sits a single base away. Library method: the immunoSEQ multiplex PCR assay. A mixture of 60 forward primers for TCR Vbeta segments and 13 reverse primers for TCR Jbeta segments was used in the multiplex PCR. A multiplex PCR assay on genomic DNA amplified the CDR3 region of rearranged TCR beta genes. The amplified TCR beta libraries were sequenced on the Illumina HiSeq System as 87-base-pair reads. The authors' pipeline ran thus. A later analysis tallied tens of millions of unique TCR beta chains across the 650 to 750 repertoires, and about 12 million of those chains were shared by two or more donors. Raw reads were error-corrected and collapsed into unique sequences by a nearest-neighbor algorithm in which closely related sequences were merged to remove PCR and sequencing errors. To assign V, D and J gene segments, CDR3 sequences were aligned to IMGT reference sequences. For a sequence to be retained, a match of at least six nucleotides to both a V gene segment and a J gene segment was required. Rearrangements were called productive when the CDR3 lacked stop codons and stayed in frame with V and J; all others were non-productive. CDR3 was defined by IMGT convention, running from the second conserved V-encoded cysteine to the conserved J-encoded phenylalanine. The earlier analysis of 587 of the donors excluded sequences that lacked an unambiguous match to a single V gene segment. In an earlier analysis of some 590 of the donors, V segments were called functional above 56.7% productive rearrangements and were called segregating when the between-donor standard deviation exceeded 5%. To diagnose cytomegalovirus status from the catalog of TCR beta chain sequences, a statistical classification framework was built. A later analysis assigned V and J genes by comparing TCR nucleotide sequences with IMGT/GENE-DB human TR gene sequences. Using the TCRdist pipeline, a later analysis assigned CDR3 sequences along with most-parsimonious VDJ recombination scenarios. In a later analysis, each TCR beta chain was defined by its CDR3 amino acid sequence together with its V-gene family, and reads without a unique V-gene family were excluded. To address suspected cross-contamination and a sequencing artifact, a later analysis removed some 620 highly shared, low-generation-probability nucleotide sequences. For each public chain, a later analysis derived a clonal expansion index from normalized ranks of inferred template counts within each repertoire. In a later analysis, generation probabilities were computed with a VDJ recombination model fitted to out-of-frame rearrangements, and the resulting probabilities were checked against IGoR. In a later analysis, TCR-TCR, TCR-HLA and TCR-CMV co-occurrence was scored with hypergeometric tests, and a repertoire-size bias correction was applied to TCR pairs. In a later analysis, false discovery rates were estimated by permuting HLA or CMV assignments 20 times. In a later analysis, co-occurring TCRs were grouped with DBSCAN, and TCRdist sequence similarity was added when clustering was performed within HLA-allele-positive subsets. For co-occurrence clustering, repertoires with fewer than 30,000 or more than 120,000 public chains were excluded, along with roughly 5 repertoires with anomalous nucleotide sharing. TCRdb obtained this table from immuneACCESS and retained in-frame rearrangements with V and J assigned. These tables miss some clones; where compared with another copy, unresolved V genes account for less than half of the shortfall, and the remainder is unexplained. V and J calls and clone size follow that table, whereas D and trimming were derived from the DNA. Present in this sample are 100,000 to 150,000 clones, roughly 80% of which were seen just once. The ten largest account for approximately 4% of the sample.

The data stem from a study of cytomegalovirus exposure and HLA in healthy donors (TCRdb year 2017). Study-level background: According to an earlier analysis of 550 to 700 of the donors, some 180 million T cells yielded 100 million or so unique TCR beta sequences and approximately 300 Gb of sequence data. An early release covering about 600 HLA-typed donors comprised about 320 gigabases of sequencing data and around 85 million unique TCR sequences. Of the 300 to 500 genotyped donors, less than 85% were placed in the genetic ancestry cluster associated with self-reported Caucasian donors. The study aimed to test whether signatures of past pathogen exposure could be identified by cataloging public T cell receptors. The study used immunosequencing to profile the T cell repertoires of under 700 subjects and linked those repertoires to cytomegalovirus serostatus. Along with the approximately 650-subject first cohort, a separate validation cohort of 120 different subjects was used. To predict cytomegalovirus infection status, the study brought together high-throughput TCR immunosequencing, statistical association of individual TCRs with disease status, and machine learning. A later analysis re-examined previously published TCR beta repertoires from 610 or so donors and added high-resolution HLA genotyping to investigate patterns of TCR occurrence. Rather than using new phenotypic data, the later analysis identified candidate immune exposures from TCR beta sequences and from how often those sequences occurred across donors. In an earlier analysis of around 540 of the donors, high-throughput TCR beta sequencing was used to judge whether each TCR beta V gene segment behaved as functional or pseudogenic. Donor age, sex, ethnicity and CMV serostatus were compiled together with the repertoire data. A later genetic analysis took genome-wide SNP genotypes for about 60% of the roughly 670 donors and used that subset as a discovery cohort. All discovery cohort repertoires had been generated using a single sequencing platform. HLA typing covered class I and class II loci at four-digit resolution. Typing coverage differed by locus: A, B, C, DRB1 and DQB1 were typed in about 629-640 donors, DQA1 in about 510, DPA1 in around 580, and DPB1 in 450 to 490. Because of strong linkage in the cohort, roughly five DR-DQ haplotypes were treated as single units for association and clustering. Across approximately 400 genotyped donors of the cohort, an average of approximately 200,000 unique TCR beta nucleotide sequences per donor were sequenced, and about a sixth of those sequences were non-productive.

Study-wide findings and limitations: The cohort was sequenced for TCR beta chains only, and without alpha or paired-chain data the features that could be detected were limited. Compared with the approximately 720-donor mean, donors in an Asian-associated ancestry cluster had fewer N-insertions in productive TCRs, according to a later genetic analysis. A few of the identified cytomegalovirus-associated TCR beta chains were confirmed in vitro to be specific for cytomegalovirus antigens. A group of highly shared sequence variants was considered likely to be a technical artifact of the sequencing pipeline. A later genetic analysis associated a missense DCLRE1C variant with V-gene and J-gene trimming of TCR beta chains, and an independent cohort replicated the association. According to the authors, the approach could potentially be generalized to other disease states and immunological phenotypes. Across donors, most TCR sequences were observed very rarely, whereas some public TCRs were present in many individuals. The presence/absence analyses assumed that sequencing depth was roughly uniform across donors, and that assumption may not be true. Several of the top co-occurrence clusters appeared to be linked to parvovirus B19, influenza, CMV and Epstein-Barr virus, according to a later analysis. For the cohort, immune exposure information was limited to CMV serostatus. A further reported finding was that TCR beta sequences accurately predicted the HLA-A and HLA-B alleles for most subjects in the first cohort. The study gave a list of under 200 TCR beta chains associated with cytomegalovirus. Linkage disequilibrium might explain the correlated functional status among segregating V segments, but an unknown experimental factor could not be excluded. A later analysis found that most CMV-associated TCR beta chains appeared HLA-restricted, with HLA associations seemingly driven largely by CMV exposure. A later analysis associated approximately 17,000 TCR beta sequences with specific HLA alleles at a false discovery rate of 0.05. In a later analysis, TCR association rates were found to vary across HLA loci, with the most associated TCRs seen for DRB1 alleles and the fewest for HLA-C alleles. The classifier was reported to diagnose cytomegalovirus status with high specificity and sensitivity in both the original and validation cohorts. Broadly in line with IMGT annotations, most TCR beta V segments showed up in productive rearrangements about 87% or about 30% of the time in an earlier analysis of approximately 640 of the donors. In a later analysis, HLA-associated TCR beta chains were found to be more clonally expanded and to have lower generation probabilities than equally common non-associated chains. Assigning TCR associations to individual alleles was difficult when HLA alleles, especially DR and DQ, strongly co-occurred. Because HLA typing was unavailable for some donors at each locus, only the typed subset was used in association tests. About 17 rarely observed V segments, including chromosome 9 orphons, were excluded from the earlier analysis of a few hundred of the donors because counts were too low.

The cohort was made up of 666 healthy bone marrow donors. At the time of sampling, all cohort members were nominally healthy, though unrecorded immune exposures were likely present. The donor tested CMV seropositive and was one of the 289 seropositive cohort members. A peripheral blood sample was provided by each donor, and peripheral blood mononuclear cells were used for TCR beta sequencing. Genomic DNA extraction from the blood cell samples was performed with the Qiagen DNeasy Blood Extraction Kit. Sequencing was done on a sample of PBMCs. The TCR originated in a man aged 18-30 years in good health and CMV-seropositive.

CDR3 sequence: CASSLTGGSGANVLTF. The DNA sequence follows: TGTGCCAGCAGCTTGACAGGGGGCTCTGGGGCCAACGTCCTGACTTTC. The chain joins TRBV2 to TRBJ2-6; 9 central bases correspond to TRBD1. The CDR3 numbers 16 residues from cysteine through phenylalanine. Only CDR3 DNA is held: 48 bases, read in frame from base 1. The germline V gene yields SNHLY for CDR1 and FYNNEI for CDR2. At the junction V is shortened by 6 bases and J by 0 bases; bases outside the gene matches: 3. Beyond the CDR3, the reference TRBV2 and TRBJ2-6 genes provide the residues; the full variable domain reads: EPEVTQTPSHQVTQMGQEVILRCVPISNHLYFYWYRQILGQKVEFLVSFYNNEISEKSEIFDDQFSVERPDGSNFTLKIRSTKLEDSAMYFCASSLTGGSGANVLTFGAGSRLTVL.